This T cell receptor beta chain is drawn from a study of blood T cell repertoires in COVID-19. Study information: Donors in the United States, Italy and Spain gave samples during acute or convalescent COVID-19. Nucleic acid was either cDNA or gDNA, and it came from T cells, B-cell-depleted T cells, or PBMCs.

Per the original methods: Nucleated cell number was recorded as an estimate derived from reference gene primer amplification. Clones were sequenced by immunoSEQ multiplex PCR, and TCRdb holds only the in-frame ones, with some missing. Clone size and V and J calls were adopted from that table, with D and trimming inferred from the DNA. The profile shows some 150,000 clones, about 80% of them singletons. V lost 4 bases to trimming and J lost 1 base, with 17 bases between them. The CDR3 covers 16 residues. The germline V gene has CDR1 MNHEY and CDR2 SMNVEV (reference sequence). This clonotype was sampled from a man aged 65-85 years with acute or convalescent COVID-19. Material: peripheral blood. The gene calls are TRBV27 and TRBJ2-7, with D maybe TRBD2 (6 bases). The CDR3 loop reads CASSSARTIWSYEQYF. The CDR3 DNA reads as TGTGCCAGCAGTTCAGCCCGGACTATCTGGTCCTACGAGCAGTACTTC.